Presented here are 9 T cell receptor beta chains from one specimen sequenced in a study of cytomegalovirus exposure and HLA in healthy donors. Vbeta (60) and Jbeta (13) primers were used in the PCR. Measured with immunoSEQ multiplex PCR; TCRdb has only the in-frame clones, and not every one. The sample has 150,000 to 200,000 clones, over 60% seen once. The sample consisted of PBMCs. The origin of the receptors is a woman aged 40 to 55 in good health and CMV-seronegative.

The chain joins TRBV5-6 to TRBJ2-7, with D perhaps TRBD1 (6 bases). The germline CDR1 and CDR2 sequences are SGHDT and YYEEEE. Trimming cost V 1 base and J 2 bases, with 13 bases left between them. This CDR3 region has 15 residues. CDR3 nucleotide sequence: TGTGCCAGCAGCTTGATGTTTCAGGGGACCTACGAGCAGTACGTC. This sequence encodes CASSLMFQGTYEQYV.

The sample holds one count of this clone. This chain joins TRBV9 and TRBJ2-1; 7 bases match TRBD2. CDR1 is SGDLS, CDR2 YYNGEE, per germline. The V and J ends lost 0 bases and 3 bases, in that order; junction bases with no gene match: 3. The CDR3 runs 15 residues. The CDR3 loop reads CASSVGLADYNEQFF. The CDR3 DNA reads as TGTGCCAGCAGCGTAGGGCTAGCGGACTACAATGAGCAGTTCTTC.

This rearrangement joins TRBV5-4 to TRBJ2-1, with TRBD2 matching over 8 bases. The CDR3 is 15 amino acids. J was trimmed by 1 base and V by 4 bases; bases with no gene match: 4. Germline CDR1 is SGHNT and CDR2 is YYREEE (reference sequence). The CDR3 loop is CASSSSGKSYNEQFF. The CDR3 DNA reads TGTGCCAGCAGCAGTAGCGGGAAATCCTACAATGAGCAGTTCTTC.

V gene TRBV28 combines with J gene TRBJ2-3; TRBD2 matches 10 bases. Per the germline V gene, CDR1 is MDHEN and CDR2 is SYDVKM. The length of the CDR3 is 16 residues. V was pared by 5 bases and J by 2 bases, with 7 bases of the junction left unmatched. CDR3 region: CASSRQLAGLTDTQYF. The CDR3 DNA reads TGTGCCAGCAGTCGCCAACTAGCGGGGCTCACAGATACGCAGTATTTT. The whole variable domain, filled in from reference TRBV28 and TRBJ2-3, reads DVKVTQSSRYLVKRTGEKVFLECVQDMDHENMFWYRQDPGLGLRLIYFSYDVKMKEKGDIPEGYSVSREKKERFSLILESASTNQTSMYLCASSRQLAGLTDTQYFGPGTRLTVL.

This clone has only a few counts. V is TRBV6-6 and J is TRBJ2-3; D is unclear. This CDR3 comprises 15 residues. Germline CDR1 is MNHNY and CDR2 is SVGAGI (reference sequence). Trimming shortened V by 6 bases and J by 0 bases, and 13 bases separated the two germline ends. The CDR3: CASRPQVSSTDTQYF. CDR3 nucleotide sequence: TGTGCCAGCAGGCCCCAGGTCTCTAGCACAGATACGCAGTATTTT.

Only one count was recorded for this clone. V usage is TRBV2 and J usage is TRBJ1-2; D is unclear. CDR1 is SNHLY, CDR2 FYNNEI, per germline. V lost 2 bases and J 4 bases, leaving 17 bases between the germline ends. The CDR3 consists of 16 residues. The CDR3 DNA sequence: TGTGCCAGCAGTGAAAGCTGGAACGGGAGATCCTATGGCTACACCTTC. Its translation is CASSESWNGRSYGYTF.

J is TRBJ1-5 and V is TRBV6-1; D is ambiguous. Trimming shortened V by 3 bases and J by 4 bases, and 10 bases separated the two germline ends. This CDR3 is built from 14 residues. Germline V gene data show CDR1 as MNHNS and CDR2 as SASEGT. The CDR3 nucleotides are TGTGCCAGCAGTGATATTCTAGTTAATCAGCCCCAGCATTTT. It is translated as CASSDILVNQPQHF.

V usage is TRBV6-5 and J usage is TRBJ2-7, with a possible D match to TRBD1 (5 bases). CDR1 is MNHEY, CDR2 SVGAGI, per germline. Trimming pared 6 bases from V and 2 bases from J, leaving 14 bases between. The CDR3 has 14 residues. The CDR3 nucleotides read TGTGCCAGCAGACTCATACAGGAAACCTACGAGCAGTACTTC. Its translation: CASRLIQETYEQYF.

The J gene is TRBJ1-4, the V gene TRBV15; possible D gene TRBD1, 6 bases. This CDR3 contains 15 residues. Germline CDR1 reads LNHNV; CDR2 reads YYDKDF (reference sequence). With 1 base removed from V and 3 bases from J, the gap between germline ends came to 9 bases. The CDR3: CATSRVGGANEKLFF. The DNA of the CDR3 is TGTGCCACCAGCAGAGTAGGGGGAGCTAATGAAAAACTGTTTTTT.